This T cell receptor beta chain was profiled in a study of cytomegalovirus exposure and HLA in healthy donors. Study-wide findings and caveats: For TCR beta chains, V- and J-gene trimming was later linked to a missense DCLRE1C variant. Rare TCR sequences dominated, though some public TCRs recurred in many donors. CMV serostatus alone was available as immune exposure information.

Of note for this clone: Its antigen is currently unknown.

In the PCR, 60 Vbeta and 13 Jbeta primers were used. Method: immunoSEQ multiplex PCR; TCRdb's copy keeps in-frame clones and lacks some. The sample has 90,000 to 120,000 clones, 60% to 80% seen once. Source material: PBMCs. This clonotype was sampled from a man in his late teens or twenties in good health and CMV-seronegative.

CDR3 in amino acids: CASSPSSKRTNTGELFF. The CDR3, as DNA: TGTGCCAGCTCACCAAGCTCGAAGCGGACTAACACCGGGGAGCTGTTTTTT. The chain uses TRBV18 and TRBJ2-2; a weak D match, TRBD2 (5 bases). This CDR3 is 17 amino acids long. From germline, CDR1 is KGHSH and CDR2 LQKENI. V was shortened by 2 bases and J by 2 bases, with 15 bases between the two germline ends.